Listed here are 10 T cell receptor beta chains from one sample, sequenced in a study of shared clonotypes between healthy human individuals. Assay: immunoSEQ multiplex PCR; the TCRdb copy retains only in-frame clones and omits some. This table holds millions of clones, roughly 93% found once. Specimen: naive CD4+ T cells from PBMCs. The subset: CD45RA+ positively selected. The source of these receptors is a young man in good health. Some clones in this sample may be carry-over from other donors' samples.

Details on this clone: Different DNA sequences within this sample yield the same CDR3. The V gene is TRBV18, the J gene TRBJ1-3; no reliable D call. Trimming pared 6 bases from V and 0 bases from J, leaving 3 bases between. The CDR3 runs to 12 residues. Germline lookup yields CDR1 KGHSH and CDR2 LQKENI. The chain's CDR3 is CASSDSGNTIYF. The CDR3 nucleotides are TGTGCCAGCTCGGACTCTGGAAACACCATATATTTT.

The chain is built from TRBV30 and TRBJ2-7, with D maybe TRBD1 (6 bases). This CDR3 comprises 11 residues. CDR1 is GTSNPN and CDR2 is SVGIG in the germline V gene (reference sequence). Trimming removed 4 bases from V and 4 bases from J, with 8 bases in between. The CDR3 here is CAWMDSYEQYF. CDR3 nucleotide sequence: TGTGCCTGGATGGACAGTTACGAGCAGTACTTC.

This clone was counted only a few times. V gene TRBV2 combines with J gene TRBJ2-4, with D possibly TRBD1 on 5 matching bases. The CDR3 consists of 15 residues. V was pared by 5 bases and J by 1 base, with 12 bases between. Germline-derived CDR1 and CDR2 are SNHLY and FYNNEI. CDR3 sequence: CASSSARVAKNIQYF. In DNA form, the CDR3 reads TGTGCCAGCAGTTCAGCCAGGGTGGCCAAAAACATTCAGTACTTC.

The rearrangement joins TRBV15 to TRBJ1-2; D is uncertain. Trimming stripped 7 bases from V and 3 bases from J, with 15 bases between. This CDR3 contains 14 residues. Germline loops: CDR1 LNHNV, CDR2 YYDKDF (reference sequence). The CDR3 nucleotides are TGTGCCACCAAAAGCTACGCTGCCCACTATGGCTACACCTTC. Its translation is CATKSYAAHYGYTF.

This rearrangement joins TRBV30 to TRBJ2-1, with TRBD2 matching 10 bases. The CDR3 has 15 residues. Germline trimming cut 3 bases from V and 4 bases from J; bases unmatched to any gene: 6. Germline CDR1 and CDR2: GTSNPN and SVGIG (reference sequence). Here the CDR3 reads CAWSPSGRVYNEQFF. The CDR3, as DNA: TGTGCCTGGAGCCCCAGCGGGAGGGTTTACAATGAGCAGTTCTTC.

This clone was recorded only once. The same CDR3 is also encoded by other DNA sequences in this sample. The chain employs TRBV30 and TRBJ2-7; D is unresolved. Trimming cost V 0 bases and J 6 bases, with 6 bases left between them. Germline CDR1 and CDR2: GTSNPN and SVGIG (reference sequence). The CDR3 is made up of 11 amino acids. The CDR3 region has the DNA TGTGCCTGGAGTGTACTGAGCGAGCAGTACTTC. This sequence encodes CAWSVLSEQYF.

CDR3 coding DNA: TGCGCCAGCAGGGTCCCCCACACGAACACTGAAGCTTTCTTT. It translates to CASRVPHTNTEAFF. The chain couples TRBV10-2 to TRBJ1-1; D remains ambiguous. Trimming pared 6 bases from V and 1 base from J, leaving 12 bases between. The CDR3 sequence is 14 residues long. Germline V gene sequence: CDR1 WSHSY, CDR2 SAAADI.

The chain combines TRBV11-2 with TRBJ2-1, with 7 bases that match TRBD2. The CDR3 runs to 15 residues. Germline V gives CDR1 SGHAT, CDR2 FQNNGV. V shed 5 bases and J 5 bases; nucleotides not matched to a gene: 9. The CDR3 DNA reads as TGTGCCAGCAGCCCAGGGCAGGGAGGGAACAATGAGCAGTTCTTC. Translation gives CASSPGQGGNNEQFF.

This sequence joins TRBV12-5 and TRBJ2-2; 7 bases are a match to TRBD2. V shed 7 bases, J shed 1 base, and the junction held 3 bases outside the gene matches. Per the germline V gene, CDR1 is LGHNT and CDR2 is FRNRAP. The CDR3 has 14 amino acids. The CDR3 DNA reads as TGTGCTAGTGCCCGGGGGGTGAACACCGGGGAGCTGTTTTTT. It codes for CASARGVNTGELFF.

This chain uses TRBV7-8 with TRBJ1-3, with unresolved D. Germline assignment: CDR1 SGHVS and CDR2 FQNEAQ. V dropped 0 bases and J dropped 4 bases, with 16 bases sitting between them. CDR3 size: 17 residues. In nucleotides, the CDR3 is TGTGCCAGCAGCTTAGCCGTGACGCCTCGGAAGGGAAACACCATATATTTT. It specifies CASSLAVTPRKGNTIYF.